This T cell receptor beta chain was obtained from a study of T cells expressing NK-cell markers. Study information: HCMV seropositivity characterized seven of the eight sequenced donors, and seronegativity one.

General observations from the study: Evidence did not settle whether expanded NKG2C+ T cell clones targeted HCMV.

TCRdb re-called the 5' RACE reads and gives one entry per CDR3 protein, without DNA. This table lists 550,000 to 600,000 distinct CDR3 sequences. The CDR3 has 13 residues. The germline gives CDR1 SQVTM, CDR2 ANQGSEA. To note about this clonotype: Antigen specificity is unknown.

This clonotype was obtained from a man aged 18 to 29 in good health. This rearrangement joins TRBV29-1 to TRBJ1-1. The sample consisted of blood T cells: a sorted CD56 or NKG2C T cell subset, CD4+ or CD8+ T cells, or bulk PBMC T cells (not recorded which). The CDR3 loop reads CSVDWGDSTEAFF.